Sequencing of this T cell receptor beta chain was carried out in a study of shared clonotypes between healthy human individuals. Study-wide findings and caveats: Several donors held approximately 4.5% of naive CD4 clonotypes in common. Generation probabilities of non-shared clonotypes were lower (relative to those shared by all four donors).

Replicate PCRs run on sorted subsets employed about 220 ng DNA, 30,000 to 35,000 T cell genomes. The protocol was immunoSEQ multiplex PCR, while the TCRdb copy is restricted to in-frame clones and leaves out a portion. Seen here are roughly 760,000 clones, 74% observed once, and the top ten hold roughly 1.7%. In regard to this clone: Antigen unknown.

The CDR3 extends over 16 amino acids. The V segment lost 3 bases and the J segment 4 bases; nucleotides outside the gene matches: 11. Germline CDR1 is GTSNPN and CDR2 is SVGIG (reference sequence). Investigators divided CD4+ cells into CD45RA+ naive and CD45RA-negative memory subsets. This sequence originates from a woman under 40 in good health. The gene calls are TRBV30 and TRBJ1-5; 8 bases agree with TRBD1. What was sequenced was memory CD4+ T cells sorted from blood. As to subset: CD45RA-negative fraction. The CDR3 spells CAWRSADRGLNQPQHF. CDR3 coding DNA: TGTGCCTGGAGGAGCGCCGACAGGGGCCTAAATCAGCCCCAGCATTTT.